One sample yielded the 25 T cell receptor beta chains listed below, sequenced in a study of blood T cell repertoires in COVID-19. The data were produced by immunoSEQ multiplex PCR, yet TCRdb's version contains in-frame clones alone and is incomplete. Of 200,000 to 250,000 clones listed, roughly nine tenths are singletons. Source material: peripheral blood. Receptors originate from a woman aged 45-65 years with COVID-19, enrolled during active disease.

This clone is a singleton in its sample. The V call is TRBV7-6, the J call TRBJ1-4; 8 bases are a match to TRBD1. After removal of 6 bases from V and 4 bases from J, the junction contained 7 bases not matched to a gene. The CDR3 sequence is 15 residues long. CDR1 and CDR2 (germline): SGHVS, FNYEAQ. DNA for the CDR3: TGTGCCAGCAGACCCGGACAGGGAAGTAATGAAAAACTGTTTTTT. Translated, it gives CASRPGQGSNEKLFF.

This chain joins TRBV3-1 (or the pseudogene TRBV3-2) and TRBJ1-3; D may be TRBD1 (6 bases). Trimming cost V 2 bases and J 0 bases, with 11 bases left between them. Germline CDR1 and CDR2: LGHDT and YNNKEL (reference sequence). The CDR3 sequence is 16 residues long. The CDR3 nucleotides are TGTGCCAGCAGCCAAAGGGGGGGAGTCTCTGGAAACACCATATATTTT. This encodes CASSQRGGVSGNTIYF.

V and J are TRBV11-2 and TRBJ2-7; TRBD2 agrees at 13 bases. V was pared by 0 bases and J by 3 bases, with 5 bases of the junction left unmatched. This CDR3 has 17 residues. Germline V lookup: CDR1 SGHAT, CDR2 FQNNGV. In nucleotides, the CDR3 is TGTGCCAGCAGCTTAGAGAGGACTAGCGGGGGTTACTACGAGCAGTACTTC. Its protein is CASSLERTSGGYYEQYF.

The CDR3 nucleotides read TGTGCCAGCAGTTATTTGGCCCTCTCCTATAATTCACCCCTCCACTTT. Its protein is CASSYLALSYNSPLHF. The rearrangement joins TRBV6-2 or TRBV6-3 to TRBJ1-6; D gene ambiguous. The germline V and J ends were trimmed by 3 bases and 0 bases, with 9 bases remaining between them. CDR3 length: 16 residues. Germline V lookup: CDR1 MNHEY, CDR2 SVGEGT.

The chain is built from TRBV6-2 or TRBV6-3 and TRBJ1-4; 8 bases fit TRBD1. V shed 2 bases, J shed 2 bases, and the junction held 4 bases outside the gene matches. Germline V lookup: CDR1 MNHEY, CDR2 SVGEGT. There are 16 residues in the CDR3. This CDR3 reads CASSYGRGRTNEKLFF. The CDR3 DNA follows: TGTGCCAGCAGTTACGGCAGGGGGCGGACTAATGAAAAACTGTTTTTT.

In DNA form, the CDR3 reads TGTGCCAGCAGTTGGGACACAGGTCCTTTGGAGCAGTACGTC. Amino acids: CASSWDTGPLEQYV. The rearrangement joins TRBV6-5 to TRBJ2-7, with a weak D call TRBD1 (6 bases). Trimming took 4 bases from V and 7 from J, leaving 17 bases between them. Germline CDR1 MNHEY, CDR2 SVGAGI. The CDR3 has 14 amino acids.

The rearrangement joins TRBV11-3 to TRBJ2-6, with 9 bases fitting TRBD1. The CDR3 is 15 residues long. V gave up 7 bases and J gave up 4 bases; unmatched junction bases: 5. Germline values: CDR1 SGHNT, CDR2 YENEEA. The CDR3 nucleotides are TGTGCCAGCAATACAGGGGGCGTGGGGGCCAACGTCCTGACTTTC. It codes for CASNTGGVGANVLTF.

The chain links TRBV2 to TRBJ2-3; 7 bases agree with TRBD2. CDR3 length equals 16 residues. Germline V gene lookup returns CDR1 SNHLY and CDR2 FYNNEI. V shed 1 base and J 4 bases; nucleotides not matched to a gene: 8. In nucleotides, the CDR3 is TGTGCCAGCAGTGAAGGGCCTGATGGGGGGGCAGATACGCAGTATTTT. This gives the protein CASSEGPDGGADTQYF.

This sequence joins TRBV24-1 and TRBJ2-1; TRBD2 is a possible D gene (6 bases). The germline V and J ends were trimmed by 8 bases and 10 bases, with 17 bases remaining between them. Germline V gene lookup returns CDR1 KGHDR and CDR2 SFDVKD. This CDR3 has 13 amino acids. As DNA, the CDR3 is TGTGCCACCACCAAAGGAGGGGTGGGGGAGCAGTTCTTC. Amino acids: CATTKGGVGEQFF.

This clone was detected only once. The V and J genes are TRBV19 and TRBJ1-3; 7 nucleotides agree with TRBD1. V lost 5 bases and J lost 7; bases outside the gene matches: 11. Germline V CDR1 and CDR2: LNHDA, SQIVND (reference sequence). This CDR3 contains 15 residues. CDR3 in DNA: TGTGCCAGTAGTGAATCGACAGGGTTCTGGAACACCATATATTTT. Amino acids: CASSESTGFWNTIYF.

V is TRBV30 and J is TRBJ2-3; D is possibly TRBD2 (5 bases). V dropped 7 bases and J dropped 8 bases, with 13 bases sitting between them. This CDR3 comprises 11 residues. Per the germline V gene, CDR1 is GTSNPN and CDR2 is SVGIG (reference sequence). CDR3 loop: CASITRGTQYF. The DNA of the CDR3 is TGTGCCTCGATAACTAGAGGTACGCAGTATTTT.

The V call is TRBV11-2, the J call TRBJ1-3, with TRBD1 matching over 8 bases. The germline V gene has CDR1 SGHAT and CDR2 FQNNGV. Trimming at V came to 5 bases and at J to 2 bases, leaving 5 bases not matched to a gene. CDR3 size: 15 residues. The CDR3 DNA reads TGTGCCAGCAGCCCGGACAGGGAGCCTGGAAACACCATATATTTT. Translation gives CASSPDREPGNTIYF.

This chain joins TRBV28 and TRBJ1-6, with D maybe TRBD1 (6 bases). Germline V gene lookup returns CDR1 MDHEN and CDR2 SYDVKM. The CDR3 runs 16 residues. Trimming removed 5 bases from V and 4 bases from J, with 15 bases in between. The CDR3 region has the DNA TGTGCCAGCAGTCTCAGACAGGTTCCATATAATTCACCCCTCCACTTT. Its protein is CASSLRQVPYNSPLHF.

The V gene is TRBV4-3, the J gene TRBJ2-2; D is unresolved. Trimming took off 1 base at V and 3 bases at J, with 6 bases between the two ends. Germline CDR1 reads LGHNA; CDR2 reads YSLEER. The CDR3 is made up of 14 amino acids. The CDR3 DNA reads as TGCGCCAGCAGCCAAGGGCAGTACACCGGGGAGCTGTTTTTT. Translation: CASSQGQYTGELFF.

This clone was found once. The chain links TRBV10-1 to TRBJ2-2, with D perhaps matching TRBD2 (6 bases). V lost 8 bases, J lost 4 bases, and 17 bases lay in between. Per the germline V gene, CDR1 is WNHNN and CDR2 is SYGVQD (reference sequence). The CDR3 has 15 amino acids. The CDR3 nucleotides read TGCGCCAGCTCCATCGCGGGGACTCTCACCGGGGAGCTGTTTTTT. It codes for CASSIAGTLTGELFF.

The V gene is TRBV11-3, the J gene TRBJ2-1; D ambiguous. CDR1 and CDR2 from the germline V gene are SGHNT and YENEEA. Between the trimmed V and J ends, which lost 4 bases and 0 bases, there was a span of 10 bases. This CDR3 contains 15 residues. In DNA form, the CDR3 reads TGTGCCAGCAGCTCCAAAAACTACTCCTACAATGAGCAGTTCTTC. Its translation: CASSSKNYSYNEQFF.

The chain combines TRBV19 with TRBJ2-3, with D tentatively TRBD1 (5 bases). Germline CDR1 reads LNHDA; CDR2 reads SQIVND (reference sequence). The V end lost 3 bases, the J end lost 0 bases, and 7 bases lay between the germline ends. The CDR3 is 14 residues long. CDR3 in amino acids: CASSIRQSTDTQYF. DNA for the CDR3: TGTGCCAGTAGTATCAGACAGAGCACAGATACGCAGTATTTT. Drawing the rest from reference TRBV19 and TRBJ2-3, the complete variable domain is DGGITQSPKYLFRKEGQNVTLSCEQNLNHDAMYWYRQDPGQGLRLIYYSQIVNDFQKGDIAEGYSVSREKKESFPLTVTSAQKNPTAFYLCASSIRQSTDTQYFGPGTRLTVL.

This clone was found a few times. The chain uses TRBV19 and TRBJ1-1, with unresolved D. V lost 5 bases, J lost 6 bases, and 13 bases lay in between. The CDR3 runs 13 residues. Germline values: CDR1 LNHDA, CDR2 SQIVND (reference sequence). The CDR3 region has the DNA TGTGCCAGTAGTCCTACTCCGGGAGCTGAAGCTTTCTTT. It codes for CASSPTPGAEAFF.

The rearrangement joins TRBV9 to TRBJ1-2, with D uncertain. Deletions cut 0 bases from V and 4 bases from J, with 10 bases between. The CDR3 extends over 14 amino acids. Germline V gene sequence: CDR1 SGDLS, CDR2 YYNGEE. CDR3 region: CASSVATESYGYTF. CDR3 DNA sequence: TGTGCCAGCAGCGTAGCTACAGAGTCCTATGGCTACACCTTC. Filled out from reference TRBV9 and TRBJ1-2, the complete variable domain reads DSGVTQTPKHLITATGQRVTLRCSPRSGDLSVYWYQQSLDQGLQFLIQYYNGEERAKGNILERFSAQQFPDLHSELNLSSLELGDSALYFCASSVATESYGYTFGSGTRLTVV.

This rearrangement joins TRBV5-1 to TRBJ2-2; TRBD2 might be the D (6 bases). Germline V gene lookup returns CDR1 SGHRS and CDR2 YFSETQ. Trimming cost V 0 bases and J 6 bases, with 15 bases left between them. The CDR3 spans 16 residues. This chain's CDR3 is CASSLGGGGPAGELFF. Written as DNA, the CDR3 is TGCGCCAGCAGCTTGGGAGGCGGAGGGCCGGCCGGGGAGCTGTTTTTT.

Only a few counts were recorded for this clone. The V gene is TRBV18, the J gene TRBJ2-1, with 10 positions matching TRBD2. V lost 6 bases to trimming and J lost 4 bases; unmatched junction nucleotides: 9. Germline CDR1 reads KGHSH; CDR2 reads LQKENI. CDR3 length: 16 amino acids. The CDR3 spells CASSLSGGAQYNEQFF. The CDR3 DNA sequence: TGTGCCAGCTCTCTGAGCGGGGGGGCCCAGTACAATGAGCAGTTCTTC. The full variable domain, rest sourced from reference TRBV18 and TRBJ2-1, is NAGVMQNPRHLVRRRGQEARLRCSPMKGHSHVYWYRQLPEEGLKFMVYLQKENIIDESGMPKERFSAEFPKEGPSILRIQQVVRGDSAAYFCASSLSGGAQYNEQFFGPGTRLTVL.

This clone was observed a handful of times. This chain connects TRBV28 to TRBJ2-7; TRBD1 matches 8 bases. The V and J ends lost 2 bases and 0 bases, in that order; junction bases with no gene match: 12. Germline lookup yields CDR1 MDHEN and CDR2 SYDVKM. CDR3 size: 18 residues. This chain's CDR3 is CASSLRPDRAISSYEQYV. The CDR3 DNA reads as TGTGCCAGCAGTTTACGCCCGGACAGGGCCATTAGCTCCTACGAGCAGTACGTC.

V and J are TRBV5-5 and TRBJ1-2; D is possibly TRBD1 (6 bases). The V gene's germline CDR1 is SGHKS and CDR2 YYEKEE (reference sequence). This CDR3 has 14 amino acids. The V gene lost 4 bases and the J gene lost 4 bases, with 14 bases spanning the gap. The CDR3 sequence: CASSPGGRSYGYTF. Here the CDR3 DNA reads TGTGCCAGCAGCCCGGGGGGCAGGTCCTATGGCTACACCTTC.

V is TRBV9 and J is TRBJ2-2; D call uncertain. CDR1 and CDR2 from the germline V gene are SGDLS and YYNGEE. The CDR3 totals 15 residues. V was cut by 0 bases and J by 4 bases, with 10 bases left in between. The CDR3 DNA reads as TGTGCCAGCAGCGTAGGGCAGTTCAGCACCGGGGAGCTGTTTTTT. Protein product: CASSVGQFSTGELFF.

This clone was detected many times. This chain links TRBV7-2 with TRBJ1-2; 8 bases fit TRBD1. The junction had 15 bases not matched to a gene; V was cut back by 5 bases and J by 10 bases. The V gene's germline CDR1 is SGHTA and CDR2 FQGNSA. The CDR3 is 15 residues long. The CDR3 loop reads CASSLVGGQGAFYTF. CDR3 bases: TGTGCCAGCAGCCTCGTGGGAGGACAGGGTGCCTTCTACACCTTC.